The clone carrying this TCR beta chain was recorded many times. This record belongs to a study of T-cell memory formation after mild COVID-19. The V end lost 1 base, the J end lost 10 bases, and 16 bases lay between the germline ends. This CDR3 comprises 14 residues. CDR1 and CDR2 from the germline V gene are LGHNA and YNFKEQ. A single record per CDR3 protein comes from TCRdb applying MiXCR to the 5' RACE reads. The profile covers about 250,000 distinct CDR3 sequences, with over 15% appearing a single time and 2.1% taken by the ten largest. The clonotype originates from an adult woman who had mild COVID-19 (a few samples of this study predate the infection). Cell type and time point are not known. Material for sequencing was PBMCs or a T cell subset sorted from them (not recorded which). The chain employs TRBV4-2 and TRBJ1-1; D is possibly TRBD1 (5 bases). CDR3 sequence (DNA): TGTGCCAGCAGCCAAGTCGGATCTGGAGACAGAGCTTTCTTT. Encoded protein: CASSQVGSGDRAFF.